A single TCR beta chain is shown here with its context. Each individual provided 1 to 8 samples (taken pretreatment and on-treatment). Profiled with immunoSEQ multiplex PCR; TCRdb holds only in-frame clones, not every one. The repertoire includes approximately 100,000 clones, approximately 86% of them detected once, and 2.4% sits in the top ten. The data are from a study of PD-L1 blockade in urothelial cancer. For the study at large: Men with urothelial cancer arising in the bladder made up about 90% of the roughly 30 patients.

The V end was cut by 0 bases, the J end by 8 bases, with 13 bases between. CDR1 and CDR2 (germline): LGHNA, YNFKEQ. This CDR3 is 14 amino acids long. This chain connects TRBV4-2 to TRBJ1-2; D not certain. The sample in question was PBMCs, obtained around atezolizumab (anti-PD-L1) treatment. The TCR comes from a man in his forties or fifties with urothelial cancer. The CDR3 loop reads CASSQEDLMRGYTF. The CDR3 DNA is TGTGCCAGCAGCCAAGAGGATTTAATGCGGGGCTACACCTTC.